The 18 T cell receptor beta chains reported below all come from one sample, sequenced in a study of regulatory T cells in long-lasting Graves disease. The authors built TCR beta libraries using iRepertoire HTBI primers and Arm-PCR of CDR3 regions. Each CDR3 protein is one row after TCRdb ran MiXCR on the multiplex PCR reads. The sample contains about 450,000 distinct CDR3 sequences, 14% of which appear only once. The time point was: newly diagnosed GD, antithyroid drugs for less than 3 months. From RNA extracted from PBMCs, the TCR library was made. In addition, the sample was reused for a study of T cells in Graves' hyperthyroidism and ophthalmopathy.

The specimen was peripheral blood mononuclear cells (PBMCs), collected at new diagnosis, from a patient treated with antithyroid drugs. These TCRs come from a woman between 45 and 60 years old with Graves disease.

This clonotype was seen ten or more times. The chain recombines TRBV13 with TRBJ2-1, with D hard to call. Trimming stripped 3 bases from V and 2 bases from J, with 14 bases between. CDR1 is PRHDT, CDR2 FYEKMQ, per germline (reference sequence). This CDR3 spans 16 amino acids. CDR3 protein: CASSFDQRETYNEQFF. Here the CDR3 DNA reads TGTGCCAGCAGCTTTGATCAAAGGGAAACCTACAATGAGCAGTTCTTC.

This clonotype was recorded many times. The chain links TRBV3-1 to TRBJ2-1; D may be TRBD1 (8 bases). The germline gives CDR1 LGHDT, CDR2 YNNKEL (reference sequence). CDR3 length: 18 amino acids. Trimming removed 0 bases at V and 1 base at J, with 16 bases between. DNA of the CDR3: TGTGCCAGCAGCCAAGAACCAGGGGGCGGGGGATCCTACAATGAGCAGTTCTTC. This codes for CASSQEPGGGGSYNEQFF.

This sequence joins TRBV7-8 and TRBJ2-6; TRBD2 might be the D (5 bases). The CDR3 loop spans 16 amino acids. The germline V and J ends were trimmed by 3 bases and 0 bases, with 9 bases remaining between them. Germline CDR1 is SGHVS and CDR2 is FQNEAQ. The CDR3 spells CASSFRGFSGANVLTF. The CDR3 region has the DNA TGTGCCAGCAGCTTTAGAGGGTTCTCTGGGGCCAACGTCCTGACTTTC.

The rearrangement joins TRBV7-9 to TRBJ2-1, with 15 bases that match TRBD2. Germline V gene sequence: CDR1 SEHNR, CDR2 FQNEAQ (reference sequence). Losses at the gene ends were 3 bases for V and 2 bases for J; bases not matched to a gene: 14. The CDR3 runs 21 residues. CDR3 coding DNA: TGTGCCAGCAGCTTGAGTCAGGCGGGACTAGCGGGGGGATACGCCTACAATGAGCAGTTCTTC. Translation: CASSLSQAGLAGGYAYNEQFF.

This clonotype was detected a few times. The chain combines TRBV30 with TRBJ2-3; 9 nucleotides align to TRBD2. Germline loops: CDR1 GTSNPN, CDR2 SVGIG (reference sequence). The CDR3 is made up of 15 amino acids. V lost 4 bases and J lost 0; bases outside the gene matches: 5. The CDR3 DNA reads as TGTGCCTGGACTAGCGGGATAGGTAGCACAGATACGCAGTATTTT. Its protein product is CAWTSGIGSTDTQYF.

This clonotype showed up just a few times. This chain connects TRBV5-4 to TRBJ2-1, with 8 bases aligning to TRBD2. The ends lost 0 bases at V and 7 bases at J; junction bases unmatched: 9. Germline loops: CDR1 SGHNT, CDR2 YYREEE (reference sequence). This CDR3 spans 16 amino acids. The CDR3 sequence: CASSLDTGTSRNEQFF. The CDR3 DNA reads as TGTGCCAGCAGCTTGGACACCGGGACTAGTCGGAATGAGCAGTTCTTC.

This clonotype was picked up many times. The V gene is TRBV7-9, the J gene TRBJ2-3; D is unresolved. The V end was cut by 1 base, the J end by 0 bases, with 8 bases between. This CDR3 has 15 residues. Germline CDR1 SEHNR, CDR2 FQNEAQ (reference sequence). In DNA, the CDR3 is TGTGCCAGCAGCTTAGTGGGTGGGAGCACAGATACGCAGTATTTT. It codes for CASSLVGGSTDTQYF. Together with reference TRBV7-9 and TRBJ2-3, the CDR3 gives the full variable domain: DTGVSQNPRHKITKRGQNVTFRCDPISEHNRLYWYRQTLGQGPEFLTYFQNEAQLEKSRLLSDRFSAERPKGSFSTLEIQRTEQGDSAMYLCASSLVGGSTDTQYFGPGTRLTVL.

This sequence joins TRBV18 and TRBJ1-2; D remains ambiguous. V was pared by 3 bases and J by 2 bases, with 7 bases between. The length of the CDR3 is 13 residues. The V gene's germline CDR1 is KGHSH and CDR2 LQKENI. In nucleotides, the CDR3 is TGTGCCAGCTCACCTGAACGGAACTATGGCTACACCTTC. It specifies CASSPERNYGYTF. The whole variable domain, filled in from reference TRBV18 and TRBJ1-2, reads NAGVMQNPRHLVRRRGQEARLRCSPMKGHSHVYWYRQLPEEGLKFMVYLQKENIIDESGMPKERFSAEFPKEGPSILRIQQVVRGDSAAYFCASSPERNYGYTFGSGTRLTVV.

The sample holds many counts of this clonotype. This chain connects TRBV11-2 to TRBJ1-3, with a weak D call TRBD1 (6 bases). CDR3 length: 16 residues. V was clipped by 1 base and J by 0 bases, with 10 bases between them. Germline V gives CDR1 SGHAT, CDR2 FQNNGV. The CDR3 is CASSLVGTNSGNTIYF. The DNA of the CDR3 is TGTGCCAGCAGCTTAGTCGGGACAAACTCTGGAAACACCATATATTTT.

This chain joins TRBV5-1 and TRBJ1-2; D perhaps matches TRBD1 (6 bases). The CDR3 runs to 14 residues. The germline V gene has CDR1 SGHRS and CDR2 YFSETQ. The V and J ends lost 0 bases and 4 bases respectively, with 10 bases between them. The CDR3 bases are TGCGCCAGCAGCTTGGAGGGGGTTGCCTATGGCTACACCTTC. Amino acid sequence: CASSLEGVAYGYTF.

The sample holds a few counts of this clonotype. J is TRBJ2-3 and V is TRBV3-1; 7 nucleotides line up with TRBD2. CDR3 length equals 18 residues. The germline V gene encodes CDR1 LGHDT and CDR2 YNNKEL (reference sequence). Unmatched junction bases numbered 15, after V lost 0 bases and J lost 6 bases. CDR3 sequence (DNA): TGTGCCAGCAGCCAAGATTTTCCTGGGCTAGCGGATTTGGATACGCAGTATTTT. It encodes CASSQDFPGLADLDTQYF.

The CDR3 region is CASSQTPGQGFYEQYF. In nucleotides, the CDR3 is TGTGCCAGTAGTCAGACCCCGGGACAGGGGTTCTACGAGCAGTACTTC. The chain uses TRBV19 and TRBJ2-7, with TRBD1 matching over 10 bases. The CDR3 is made up of 16 amino acids. Germline assignment: CDR1 LNHDA and CDR2 SQIVND (reference sequence). Losses at the gene ends were 5 bases for V and 3 bases for J; bases not matched to a gene: 10.

This chain connects TRBV10-3 to TRBJ1-5; D gene ambiguous. V was clipped by 4 bases and J by 6 bases, with 10 bases between them. Germline V CDR1 and CDR2: ENHRY, SYGVKD. This CDR3 is 13 amino acids long. This CDR3 is CAISVQPGQPQHF. The CDR3 region has the DNA TGTGCCATCAGTGTACAGCCAGGTCAGCCCCAGCATTTT.

There are a few counts of this clonotype. The chain recombines TRBV6-1 with TRBJ2-1; weak D call: TRBD2 (6 bases). The CDR3 extends over 15 amino acids. The germline V gene encodes CDR1 MNHNS and CDR2 SASEGT. The germline V and J ends were trimmed by 4 bases and 4 bases, with 14 bases remaining between them. CDR3 nucleotides: TGTGCCAGCAGTGTATGGGGGAGCGGGTACAATGAGCAGTTCTTC. Protein sequence: CASSVWGSGYNEQFF.

At least ten counts were recorded for this clonotype. The J gene is TRBJ2-1, the V gene TRBV20-1; D gene uncertain. Germline V CDR1 and CDR2: DFQATT, SNEGSKA (reference sequence). The CDR3 length is 12 residues. Trimming took 0 bases from V and 7 from J, leaving 7 bases between them. DNA of the CDR3: TGCAGTGCTAGAGACTTACAAAATGAGCAGTTCTTC. It specifies CSARDLQNEQFF.

This clonotype has just a few counts. The chain uses TRBV7-2 and TRBJ1-2; D is ambiguous. Germline-derived CDR1 and CDR2 are SGHTA and FQGNSA. The V end lost 4 bases, the J end lost 2 bases, and 8 bases lay between the germline ends. This CDR3 region has 13 residues. The CDR3 reads CASSSYRNYGYTF. The CDR3 DNA reads TGTGCCAGCAGCTCCTACCGAAACTATGGCTACACCTTC.

Of note for this clonotype: This could be a read error, since a much larger clone is one nucleotide away. The chain recombines TRBV28 with TRBJ2-7; D is ambiguous. CDR3 length: 13 amino acids. CDR1 and CDR2 (germline): MDHEN, SYDVKM. The CDR3 DNA is TGTGCCAGCAAACCGACACTCTCCCACGAGCAGTACTTC. Amino acid sequence: CASKPTLSHEQYF.

This sequence joins TRBV7-9 and TRBJ2-2; D uncertain. This CDR3 is 21 amino acids long. Germline V lookup: CDR1 SEHNR, CDR2 FQNEAQ (reference sequence). V lost 1 base and J 0 bases, leaving 24 bases between the germline ends. The CDR3 sequence: CASSLGAYLVRQGPNTGELFF. DNA for the CDR3: TGTGCCAGCAGCTTAGGGGCCTATTTAGTCCGACAAGGCCCGAACACCGGGGAGCTGTTTTTT.